This T cell receptor beta chain was sequenced in a study of blood T cell repertoires in COVID-19. Across the study: Samples of COVID-19 (acute and convalescent) were obtained from the United States, Italy and Spain. T cells, B-cell-depleted T cells, or PBMCs provided the cDNA or gDNA that served as material.

Germline values: CDR1 SGHAT, CDR2 FQDESV (reference sequence). The CDR3 has 13 amino acids. V was pared by 1 base and J by 7 bases, with 10 bases between. The protocol was immunoSEQ multiplex PCR, while the TCRdb copy is restricted to in-frame clones and leaves out a portion. The data contain about 260,000 clones, roughly nine tenths of them seen just once; the ten biggest clones take up approximately 9%. The sequence was obtained from a man aged 35 to 55 with active or convalescent COVID-19. The sample taken for sequencing was peripheral blood. The chain uses TRBV11-1 and TRBJ1-2, with a weak D call TRBD1 (5 bases). As DNA, the CDR3 is TGTGCCAGCAGCTTAGAACAGGACGCTGGCTACACCTTC. This translates into CASSLEQDAGYTF.